This T cell receptor beta chain emerged from a study of graft-versus-host responses after intestinal transplantation. Study details: Anti-thymocyte globulin induction, then tacrolimus and steroids for two to four years, went to all recipients.

Measured with immunoSEQ multiplex PCR; TCRdb has only the in-frame clones, and not every one. The sample includes 50,000 to 60,000 clones, roughly 91% of them seen just once. Trimming removed 5 bases from V and 6 bases from J; junction bases left unmatched: 14. The CDR3 extends over 16 amino acids. The germline gives CDR1 SGHTA, CDR2 FQGNSA. With respect to this clone: What it recognizes is unknown.

The source of this sequence is a human donor who was the organ donor for an intestinal transplant. The V gene is TRBV7-2, the J gene TRBJ2-3, with 7 bases that match TRBD2. This material consisted of unstimulated CD4+ T cells sorted from spleen or lymph node cells, taken before transplant. The CDR3 DNA reads as TGTGCCAGCAGCCAAATGGGACGCGGAGCGGGGGATACGCAGTATTTT. Its protein is CASSQMGRGAGDTQYF. The whole variable domain, filled in from reference TRBV7-2 and TRBJ2-3, reads GAGVSQSPSNKVTEKGKDVELRCDPISGHTALYWYRQSLGQGLEFLIYFQGNSAPDKSGLPSDRFSAERTGGSVSTLTIQRTQQEDSAVYLCASSQMGRGAGDTQYFGPGTRLTVL.